Listed here are 16 T cell receptor beta chains from one sample, sequenced in a study of CD8 T cells in ankylosing spondylitis. TCRdb itself ran the 5' RACE reads through MiXCR, one entry per CDR3 protein. The profile shows some 130,000 distinct CDR3 sequences, roughly 11% of them singletons. Sequenced input: blood, either unsorted or a sorted T cell fraction (not recorded which). The receptors were sampled from a female donor with ankylosing spondylitis or in good health (not recorded which).

The table lists this clonotype with many counts. The chain links TRBV20-1 to TRBJ1-2; tentative D call: TRBD1 (5 bases). Trimming took 6 bases from V and 8 from J, leaving 10 bases between them. The CDR3 is 10 residues long. Germline CDR1 reads DFQATT; CDR2 reads SNEGSKA (reference sequence). The CDR3 loop is CSAGVDGYTF. The CDR3, as DNA: TGCAGTGCAGGGGTGGACGGCTACACCTTC.

The chain couples TRBV6-1 to TRBJ2-7; 8 nucleotides match TRBD2. After removal of 6 bases from V and 2 bases from J, the junction contained 9 bases not matched to a gene. This CDR3 is built from 15 residues. Looked up from germline, CDR1 is MNHNS and CDR2 is SASEGT. CDR3 protein: CASSRGGGAAYEQYF. In DNA, the CDR3 is TGTGCCAGCAGCCGGGGGGGCGGGGCGGCCTACGAGCAGTACTTC.

This clonotype occurred many times. The chain uses TRBV10-3 and TRBJ1-5; possible D gene TRBD1, 5 bases. Germline CDR1 reads ENHRY; CDR2 reads SYGVKD. This CDR3 has 13 residues. Trimming removed 7 bases from V and 4 bases from J, with 11 bases in between. CDR3 nucleotides: TGTGCCATCACGGCAGGGATTAATCAGCCCCAGCATTTT. This gives the protein CAITAGINQPQHF.

This clonotype was recorded many times. The chain joins TRBV29-1 to TRBJ2-3; a weak D match, TRBD2 (5 bases). The CDR3 is 18 amino acids. Germline lookup yields CDR1 SQVTM and CDR2 ANQGSEA. The V and J ends lost 3 bases and 0 bases respectively, with 22 bases between them. CDR3 in DNA: TGCAGCGTTGACCCTACCCGGGCGACTTGGACTAGCACAGATACGCAGTATTTT. This encodes CSVDPTRATWTSTDTQYF.

This clonotype was detected ten times or more. This chain joins TRBV20-1 and TRBJ2-3; 8 bases match TRBD2. There are 15 residues in the CDR3. Germline assignment: CDR1 DFQATT and CDR2 SNEGSKA (reference sequence). V shed 4 bases and J 0 bases; nucleotides not matched to a gene: 6. Here the CDR3 reads CSATPAGASTDTQYF. CDR3 in DNA: TGCAGTGCTACTCCAGCGGGAGCTAGCACAGATACGCAGTATTTT.

This clonotype was detected ten times or more. The chain has TRBV6-4 and TRBJ2-2; D call uncertain. There are 13 residues in the CDR3. CDR1 is MRHNA and CDR2 is SNTAGT in the germline V gene. V was trimmed by 3 bases and J by 5 bases, leaving 7 bases between them. CDR3 sequence: CASSESETGELFF. The CDR3 region has the DNA TGTGCCAGCAGTGAATCAGAGACCGGGGAGCTGTTTTTT.

This clonotype came up many times. The chain combines TRBV4-1 with TRBJ2-5; perhaps TRBD2 as D (6 bases). Germline assignment: CDR1 MGHRA and CDR2 YSYEKL. The CDR3 is made up of 13 amino acids. The germline V and J ends were trimmed by 4 bases and 5 bases, with 11 bases remaining between them. Written as DNA, the CDR3 is TGCGCCAGCAGCCTTGAAGGAGGGGAGACCCAGTACTTC. It yields the protein CASSLEGGETQYF.

In this sample, this clonotype turned up many times. The V and J genes are TRBV20-1 and TRBJ2-7; TRBD1 agrees at 9 bases. Germline V lookup: CDR1 DFQATT, CDR2 SNEGSKA (reference sequence). V shed 3 bases, J shed 1 base, and the junction held 7 bases outside the gene matches. The CDR3 spans 15 residues. The CDR3 loop reads CSASSRTGVSYEQYF. As DNA, the CDR3 is TGCAGTGCTAGTTCCCGGACAGGGGTATCCTACGAGCAGTACTTC.

This clonotype has a count of ten or more. The chain recombines TRBV19 with TRBJ2-3; 12 bases agree with TRBD2. CDR3 length equals 15 residues. The ends lost 6 bases at V and 7 bases at J; junction bases unmatched: 8. CDR1 is LNHDA, CDR2 SQIVND, per germline (reference sequence). The DNA for the CDR3 is TGTGCCAGTAGATCTAGCGGGAGGGCCCGGTATACGCAGTATTTT. This sequence encodes CASRSSGRARYTQYF. Using reference TRBV19 and TRBJ2-3 for the parts outside the CDR3, the full variable domain is DGGITQSPKYLFRKEGQNVTLSCEQNLNHDAMYWYRQDPGQGLRLIYYSQIVNDFQKGDIAEGYSVSREKKESFPLTVTSAQKNPTAFYLCASRSSGRARYTQYFGPGTRLTVL.

This clonotype was picked up many times. CDR3 in amino acids: CASSWTRAVTNNEQFF. In DNA, the CDR3 is TGTGCCAGCAGCTGGACCCGAGCGGTAACTAACAATGAGCAGTTCTTC. The rearrangement links TRBV7-9 to TRBJ2-1; TRBD2 might be the D (5 bases). Germline lookup yields CDR1 SEHNR and CDR2 FQNEAQ (reference sequence). Trimming took off 4 bases at V and 5 bases at J, with 18 bases between the two ends. The CDR3 spans 16 residues.

This rearrangement joins TRBV19 to TRBJ2-3; D call uncertain. CDR3 length equals 15 residues. V dropped 5 bases and J dropped 1 base, with 13 bases sitting between them. Germline V gene sequence: CDR1 LNHDA, CDR2 SQIVND (reference sequence). CDR3 protein: CASSFRWRGTDTQYF. The CDR3 nucleotides read TGTGCCAGTAGTTTTCGGTGGCGAGGCACAGATACGCAGTATTTT.

Ten or more counts support this clonotype. The chain uses TRBV18 and TRBJ2-7, with 7 nucleotides matching TRBD2. CDR3 length: 15 residues. The J segment lost 2 bases and the V segment lost 2 bases, leaving 6 bases of the junction unmatched. Looked up from germline, CDR1 is KGHSH and CDR2 is LQKENI. The CDR3 DNA is TGTGCCAGCTCACCATCGACCAGCGGGACCTACGAGCAGTACTTC. As protein: CASSPSTSGTYEQYF.

This clonotype was seen many times. The chain uses TRBV5-1 and TRBJ1-1, with 9 bases that match TRBD1. Germline loops: CDR1 SGHRS, CDR2 YFSETQ. With 3 bases clipped from V and 1 base from J, the junction kept 4 bases outside the gene matches. The length of the CDR3 is 15 residues. As DNA, the CDR3 is TGCGCCAGCAGCTCCATGGGACAGGGGAACACTGAAGCTTTCTTT. Protein sequence: CASSSMGQGNTEAFF.

This clonotype was counted many times. This chain links TRBV12-3 or TRBV12-4 with TRBJ1-4; tentative D call: TRBD1 (5 bases). This CDR3 has 13 amino acids. The V and J ends lost 7 bases and 8 bases respectively, with 14 bases between them. The CDR3: CASKDTQEEKLFF. Here the CDR3 DNA reads TGTGCCAGCAAGGACACCCAGGAGGAAAAACTGTTTTTT.

This clonotype was counted ten times or more. V and J are TRBV20-1 and TRBJ1-1, with D possibly being TRBD1 (5 bases). The CDR3 is made up of 15 amino acids. Germline loops: CDR1 DFQATT, CDR2 SNEGSKA (reference sequence). The V and J ends lost 3 bases and 4 bases respectively, with 18 bases between them. CDR3 in DNA: TGCAGTGCTAGGAGCTTGGGGGGATCGGTCACTGAAGCTTTCTTT. It codes for CSARSLGGSVTEAFF.

This clonotype appeared many times. V and J are TRBV7-8 and TRBJ1-4; D unclear. The CDR3 contains 16 residues. Trimming took 5 bases from V and 2 from J, leaving 15 bases between them. Germline lookup yields CDR1 SGHVS and CDR2 FQNEAQ. DNA for the CDR3: TGTGCCAGCAGCCCCATAGCCGGGCGTACTAATGAAAAACTGTTTTTT. This codes for CASSPIAGRTNEKLFF.